This paragraph covers one TCR beta chain sequence. The data originate from a study of blood T cell repertoires in COVID-19. About the study: Sample material is recorded as cDNA or gDNA derived from T cells, B-cell-depleted T cells, or PBMCs.

In the original processing: Amplification with reference gene primers provided the estimates of nucleated cell counts. Sequenced by immunoSEQ multiplex PCR; TCRdb stores in-frame clones only, minus some. V and J calls and clone size are as listed in that table; D and trimming were resolved from the DNA. The table lists a few hundred thousand clones, about nine tenths of them singletons. Germline assignment: CDR1 KGHDR and CDR2 SFDVKD. V trimming: 4 bases; J trimming: 1 base; junction bases outside the gene matches: 6. The CDR3 length is 16 residues. The receptor was isolated from a woman aged 55-69 years with COVID-19, enrolled during active disease. Source material: peripheral blood. The rearrangement joins TRBV24-1 to TRBJ2-1, with TRBD1 matching 7 bases. The DNA of the CDR3 is TGTGCCACCAGTGACCCGAGGACAGGTTCCTACAATGAGCAGTTCTTC. This sequence encodes CATSDPRTGSYNEQFF.